This TCR beta chain appears in the sequencing data of a study of T cells in narcolepsy. Study outcomes and limitations: Healthy controls reportedly lacked the autoreactive clonotypes serially found in patients' blood. Some memory CD4+ repertoires had no autoreactive clone sequences.

Some clones are missing from TCRdb's copy, which holds only in-frame ones; the method was immunoSEQ multiplex PCR. The sample contains fewer than 40,000 clones, about four fifths of which appear only once. With 7 bases removed from V and 6 bases from J, the gap between germline ends came to 13 bases. Germline CDR1 reads MDHEN; CDR2 reads SYDVKM. CDR3 size: 14 residues. Concerning this clone itself: The antigen remains undetermined.

The specimen was memory (CD45RA-) CD4+ T cells from blood. The source of this sequence is a human donor in good health. The chain recombines TRBV28 with TRBJ1-6; unclear D gene. CDR3 loop: CASIVTWGNSPLHF. The CDR3 nucleotides read TGTGCCAGCATTGTGACCTGGGGTAATTCACCCCTCCACTTT. The full variable domain, its missing parts supplied by reference TRBV28 and TRBJ1-6, is DVKVTQSSRYLVKRTGEKVFLECVQDMDHENMFWYRQDPGLGLRLIYFSYDVKMKEKGDIPEGYSVSREKKERFSLILESASTNQTSMYLCASIVTWGNSPLHFGNGTRLTVT.